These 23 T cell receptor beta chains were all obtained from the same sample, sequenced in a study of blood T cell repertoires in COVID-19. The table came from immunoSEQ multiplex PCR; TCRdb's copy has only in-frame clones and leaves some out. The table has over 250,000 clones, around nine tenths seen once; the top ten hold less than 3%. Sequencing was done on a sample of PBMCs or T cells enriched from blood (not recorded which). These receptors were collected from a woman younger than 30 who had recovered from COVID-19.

CDR3 residues: CASSNRDRGYEQYF. DNA for the CDR3: TGTGCCAGCAGTAACCGGGACAGGGGCTACGAGCAGTACTTC. The gene calls are TRBV7-2 and TRBJ2-7; 10 bases agree with TRBD1. The CDR3 sequence is 14 residues long. Germline assignment: CDR1 SGHTA and CDR2 FQGNSA. Trimming at V came to 6 bases and at J to 3 bases, leaving 5 bases not matched to a gene.

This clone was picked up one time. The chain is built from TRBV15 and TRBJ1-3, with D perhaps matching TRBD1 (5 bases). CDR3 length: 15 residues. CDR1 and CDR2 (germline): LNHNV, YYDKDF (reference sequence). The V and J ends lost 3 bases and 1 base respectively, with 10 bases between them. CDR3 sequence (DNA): TGTGCCACCAGCAGTTCTCCAGGGTCTGGAAACACCATATATTTT. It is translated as CATSSSPGSGNTIYF.

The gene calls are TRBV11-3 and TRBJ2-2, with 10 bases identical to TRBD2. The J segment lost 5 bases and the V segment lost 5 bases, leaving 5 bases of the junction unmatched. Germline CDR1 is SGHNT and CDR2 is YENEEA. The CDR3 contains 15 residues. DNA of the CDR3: TGTGCCAGCAGCCCGCCAGCGGGAGGGACCGGGGAGCTGTTTTTT. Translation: CASSPPAGGTGELFF.

The DNA for the CDR3 is TGTGCCAGCAGATGGGGAGGGACAGGGAGGGACGAGCAGTACTTC. This translates into CASRWGGTGRDEQYF. The V call is TRBV11-2, the J call TRBJ2-7; TRBD1 matches 9 bases. V trimming: 6 bases; J trimming: 5 bases; junction bases outside the gene matches: 11. The V gene's germline CDR1 is SGHAT and CDR2 FQNNGV. This CDR3 region has 15 residues.

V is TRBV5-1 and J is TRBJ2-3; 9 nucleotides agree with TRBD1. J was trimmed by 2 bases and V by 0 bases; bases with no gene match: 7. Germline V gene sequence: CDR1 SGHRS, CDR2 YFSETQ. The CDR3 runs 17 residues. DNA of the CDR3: TGCGCCAGCAGCTTGGGGGGAACAGGGGGCCACACAGATACGCAGTATTTT. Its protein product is CASSLGGTGGHTDTQYF.

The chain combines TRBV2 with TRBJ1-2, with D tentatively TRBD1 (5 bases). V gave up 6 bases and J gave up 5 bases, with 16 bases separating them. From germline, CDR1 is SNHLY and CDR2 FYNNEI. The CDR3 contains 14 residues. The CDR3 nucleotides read TGTGCCAGCAGGGTCACAGGTTCCATTTATGGCTACACCTTC. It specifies CASRVTGSIYGYTF.

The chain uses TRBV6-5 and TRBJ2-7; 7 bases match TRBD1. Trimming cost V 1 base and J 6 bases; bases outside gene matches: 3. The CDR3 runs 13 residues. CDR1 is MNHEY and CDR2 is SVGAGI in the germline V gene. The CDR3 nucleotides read TGTGCCAGCAGTTACTTCCGACAGGGCGAGCAGTACTTC. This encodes CASSYFRQGEQYF.

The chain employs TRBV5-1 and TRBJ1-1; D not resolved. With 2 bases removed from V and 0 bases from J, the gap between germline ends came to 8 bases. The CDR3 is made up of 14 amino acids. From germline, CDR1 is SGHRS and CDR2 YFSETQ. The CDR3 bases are TGCGCCAGCAGCTTACAAACAATGAACACTGAAGCTTTCTTT. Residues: CASSLQTMNTEAFF.

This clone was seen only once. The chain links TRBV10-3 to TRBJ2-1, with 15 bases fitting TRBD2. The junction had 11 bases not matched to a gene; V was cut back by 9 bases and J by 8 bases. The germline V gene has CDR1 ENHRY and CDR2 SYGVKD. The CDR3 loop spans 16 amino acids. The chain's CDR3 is CAISRTSGRAIYEQFF. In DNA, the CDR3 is TGTGCCATAAGTAGGACTAGCGGGAGGGCTATATATGAGCAGTTCTTC.

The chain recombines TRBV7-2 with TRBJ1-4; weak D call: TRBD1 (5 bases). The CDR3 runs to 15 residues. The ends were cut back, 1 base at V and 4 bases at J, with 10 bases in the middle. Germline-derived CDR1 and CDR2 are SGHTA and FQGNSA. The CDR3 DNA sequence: TGTGCCAGCAGCTTAGGTTTGACAGTTAATGAAAAACTGTTTTTT. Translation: CASSLGLTVNEKLFF.

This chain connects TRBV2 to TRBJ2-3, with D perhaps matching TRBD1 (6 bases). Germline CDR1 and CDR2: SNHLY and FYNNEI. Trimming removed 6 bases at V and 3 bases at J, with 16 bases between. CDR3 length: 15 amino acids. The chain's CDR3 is CASRRGHRVTDTQYF. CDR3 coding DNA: TGTGCCAGCAGGAGGGGTCACAGGGTTACAGATACGCAGTATTTT. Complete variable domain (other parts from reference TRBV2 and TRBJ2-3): EPEVTQTPSHQVTQMGQEVILRCVPISNHLYFYWYRQILGQKVEFLVSFYNNEISEKSEIFDDQFSVERPDGSNFTLKIRSTKLEDSAMYFCASRRGHRVTDTQYFGPGTRLTVL.

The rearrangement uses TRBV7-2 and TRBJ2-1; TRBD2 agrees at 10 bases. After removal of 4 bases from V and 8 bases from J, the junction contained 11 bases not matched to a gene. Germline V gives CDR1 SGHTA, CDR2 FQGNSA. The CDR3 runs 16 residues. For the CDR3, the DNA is TGTGCCAGCAGCTATGGGGGGACTAGCGTTCCCCATGAGCAGTTCTTC. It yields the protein CASSYGGTSVPHEQFF.

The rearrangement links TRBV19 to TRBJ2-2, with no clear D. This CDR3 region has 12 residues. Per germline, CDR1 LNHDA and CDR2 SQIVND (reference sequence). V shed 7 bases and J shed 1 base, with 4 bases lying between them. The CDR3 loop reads CASNGNTGELFF. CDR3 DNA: TGTGCCAGTAACGGGAACACCGGGGAGCTGTTTTTT. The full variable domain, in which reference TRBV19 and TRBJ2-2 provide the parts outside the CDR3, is DGGITQSPKYLFRKEGQNVTLSCEQNLNHDAMYWYRQDPGQGLRLIYYSQIVNDFQKGDIAEGYSVSREKKESFPLTVTSAQKNPTAFYLCASNGNTGELFFGEGSRLTVL.

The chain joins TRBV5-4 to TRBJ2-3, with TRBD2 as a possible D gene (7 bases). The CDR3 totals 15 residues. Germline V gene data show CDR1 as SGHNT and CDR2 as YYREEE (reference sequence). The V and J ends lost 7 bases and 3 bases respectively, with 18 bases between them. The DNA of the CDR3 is TGTGCCAGCGGGGGGGGGCGCGTAGGGACAGATACGCAGTATTTT. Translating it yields CASGGGRVGTDTQYF.

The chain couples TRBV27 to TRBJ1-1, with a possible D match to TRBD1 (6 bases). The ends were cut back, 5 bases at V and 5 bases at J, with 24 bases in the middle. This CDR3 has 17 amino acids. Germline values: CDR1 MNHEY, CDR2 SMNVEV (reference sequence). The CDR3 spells CASSQSNRDFGRTEAFF. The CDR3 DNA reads TGTGCCAGCAGTCAATCCAACAGGGATTTTGGTAGGACTGAAGCTTTCTTT.

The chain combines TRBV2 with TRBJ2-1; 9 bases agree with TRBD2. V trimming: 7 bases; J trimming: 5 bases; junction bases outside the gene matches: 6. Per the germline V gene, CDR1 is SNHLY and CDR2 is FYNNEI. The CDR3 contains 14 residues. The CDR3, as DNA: TGTGCCAGCATGCCTAGCGGGATCGACAATGAGCAGTTCTTC. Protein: CASMPSGIDNEQFF.

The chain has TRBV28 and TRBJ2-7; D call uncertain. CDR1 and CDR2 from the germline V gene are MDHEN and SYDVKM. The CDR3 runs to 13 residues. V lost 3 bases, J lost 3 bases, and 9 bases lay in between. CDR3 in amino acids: CASSFANFYEQYF. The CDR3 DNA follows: TGTGCCAGCAGTTTCGCCAACTTCTACGAGCAGTACTTC.

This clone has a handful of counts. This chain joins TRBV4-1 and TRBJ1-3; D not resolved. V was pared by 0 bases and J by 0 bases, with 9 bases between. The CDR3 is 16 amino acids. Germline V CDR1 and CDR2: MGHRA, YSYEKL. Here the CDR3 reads CASSQEAQASGNTIYF. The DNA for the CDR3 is TGCGCCAGCAGCCAAGAAGCTCAAGCCTCTGGAAACACCATATATTTT.

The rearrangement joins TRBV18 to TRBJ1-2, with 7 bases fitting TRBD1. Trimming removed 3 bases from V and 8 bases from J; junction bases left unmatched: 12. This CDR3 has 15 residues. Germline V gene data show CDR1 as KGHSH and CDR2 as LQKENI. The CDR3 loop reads CASSPIGGGAWGYTF. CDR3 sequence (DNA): TGTGCCAGCTCACCGATCGGAGGGGGCGCGTGGGGCTACACCTTC.

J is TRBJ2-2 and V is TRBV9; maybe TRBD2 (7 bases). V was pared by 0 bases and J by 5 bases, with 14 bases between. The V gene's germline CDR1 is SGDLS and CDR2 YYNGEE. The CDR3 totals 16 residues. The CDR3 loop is CASSVDGRGQTGELFF. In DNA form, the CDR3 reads TGTGCCAGCAGCGTAGATGGGAGGGGACAAACCGGGGAGCTGTTTTTT. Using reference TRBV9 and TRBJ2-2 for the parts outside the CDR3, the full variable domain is DSGVTQTPKHLITATGQRVTLRCSPRSGDLSVYWYQQSLDQGLQFLIQYYNGEERAKGNILERFSAQQFPDLHSELNLSSLELGDSALYFCASSVDGRGQTGELFFGEGSRLTVL.

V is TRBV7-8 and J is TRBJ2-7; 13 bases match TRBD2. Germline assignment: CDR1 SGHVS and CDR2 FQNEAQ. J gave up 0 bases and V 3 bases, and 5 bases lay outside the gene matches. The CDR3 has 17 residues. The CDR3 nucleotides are TGTGCCAGCAGCTTCGTGACTAGCGGGAGGCACTCCTACGAGCAGTACTTC. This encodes CASSFVTSGRHSYEQYF.

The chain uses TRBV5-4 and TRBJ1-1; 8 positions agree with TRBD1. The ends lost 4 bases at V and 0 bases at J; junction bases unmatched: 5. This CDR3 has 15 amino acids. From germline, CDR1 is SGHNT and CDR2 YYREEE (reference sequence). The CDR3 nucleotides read TGTGCCAGCAGCCCCGGGACAGGTATGAACACTGAAGCTTTCTTT. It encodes CASSPGTGMNTEAFF.

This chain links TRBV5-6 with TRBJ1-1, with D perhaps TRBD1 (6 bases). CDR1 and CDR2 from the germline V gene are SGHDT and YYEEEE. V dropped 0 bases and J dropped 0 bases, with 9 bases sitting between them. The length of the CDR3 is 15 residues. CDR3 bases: TGTGCCAGCAGCTTGGCGGGGGGCGTGAACACTGAAGCTTTCTTT. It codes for CASSLAGGVNTEAFF.